A selection of T cell receptor beta chains follows, all from one sample in a study of CD4+ T cells in melanoma. Here immunoSEQ multiplex PCR was the method, and the copy in TCRdb shows in-frame clones only, minus some. The data contain roughly 60,000 clones, about 72% of them singletons. Sequenced sample: tumor tissue. All receptors come from a human donor with melanoma. CDR3s include the opening cysteine and the closing phenylalanine or tryptophan. A D gene is named only where the DNA matches it firmly. Size tells how often a clone was seen (once, few, many) or the class of an expanded clone, and some rows leave it out.

d_call	cdr3_length	clone_size	v_call	j_call	cdr3_aa	cdr3_nt
-	16	few	TRBV14	TRBJ2-7	CASSQRTGTVAYEQYF	TGTGCCAGCAGCCAGCGAACCGGGACGGTGGCCTACGAGCAGTACTTC
TRBD1	16	-	TRBV28	TRBJ1-2	CASSLFPTGGDYGYTF	TGTGCCAGCAGTTTATTCCCGACAGGGGGGGACTATGGCTACACCTTC
-	12	-	TRBV11-3	TRBJ1-2	CASSFNARADTF	TGTGCCAGCAGCTTCAACGCCAGGGCCGACACCTTC
-	14	-	TRBV25-1	TRBJ2-3	CASSVPGGRGAQYF	TGTGCCAGCAGTGTCCCTGGCGGCAGGGGGGCGCAGTATTTT
-	14	-	TRBV7-6	TRBJ1-1	CASSPRGGNTEAFF	TGTGCCAGCAGCCCAAGAGGGGGGAACACTGAAGCTTTCTTT
-	13	-	TRBV27	TRBJ2-7	CASSFSASYEQYF	TGTGCCAGCAGTTTCAGTGCCTCCTACGAGCAGTACTTC
TRBD1	14	-	TRBV7-2	TRBJ1-2	CASSFGQGRDGYTF	TGTGCCAGCAGCTTCGGACAGGGAAGAGATGGCTACACCTTC
-	14	many	TRBV13	TRBJ1-1	CASRELGRDTEAFF	TGTGCCAGCAGGGAGCTAGGTCGTGACACTGAAGCTTTCTTT
-	15	once	TRBV5-1	TRBJ2-2	CASSYAGVNTGELFF	TGCGCCAGCAGCTATGCAGGGGTTAACACCGGGGAGCTGTTTTTT
-	16	-	TRBV5-1	TRBJ1-3	CASSLAQGAAGNTIYF	TGCGCCAGCAGCTTGGCCCAAGGGGCTGCCGGAAACACCATATATTTT
TRBD2	15	few	TRBV5-1	TRBJ2-1	CASSPTSGGINEQFF	TGCGCCAGCAGCCCGACTAGCGGGGGTATCAATGAGCAGTTCTTC
-	13	-	TRBV11-2	TRBJ2-7	CASSLGGAFEQYF	TGTGCCAGCAGCTTAGGGGGGGCGTTCGAGCAGTACTTC
-	13	-	TRBV21-1	TRBJ2-1	CASSQEGYNEQFF	TGTGCCAGCAGCCAGGAGGGGTACAATGAGCAGTTCTTC
TRBD1	15	-	TRBV15	TRBJ2-7	CATSYDRGDYYEQYF	TGTGCCACCAGTTATGACAGGGGCGACTACTACGAGCAGTACTTC
-	14	few	TRBV4-2	TRBJ1-4	CASSPRDGDEKLFF	TGTGCCAGCAGCCCACGGGACGGAGATGAAAAACTGTTTTTT
-	14	few	TRBV13	TRBJ1-1	CASSVWTGNTEAFF	TGTGCCAGCAGCGTGTGGACGGGGAACACTGAAGCTTTCTTT
-	15	-	TRBV5-1	TRBJ1-1	CASSPGGGQATEAFF	TGCGCCAGCAGCCCCGGGGGGGGGCAGGCCACTGAAGCTTTCTTT
-	13	few	TRBV4-1	TRBJ1-1	CASSQSILVEAFF	TGCGCCAGCAGCCAATCAATCCTGGTTGAAGCTTTCTTT
-	15	-	TRBV5-1	TRBJ1-1	CASSLGSGAWTEAFF	TGCGCCAGCAGCTTGGGGTCCGGAGCATGGACTGAAGCTTTCTTT
-	13	-	TRBV14	TRBJ1-3	CASSPYTGNTIYF	TGTGCCAGCAGCCCGTATACTGGAAACACCATATATTTT
TRBD1	17	-	TRBV7-2	TRBJ1-5	CASSLVGGALGNQPQHF	TGTGCCAGCAGCTTAGTAGGGGGCGCGTTAGGCAATCAGCCCCAGCATTTT
-	13	many	TRBV14	TRBJ2-2	CASSQTERWELFF	TGTGCCAGCAGCCAAACAGAGCGATGGGAGCTGTTTTTT
-	14	few	TRBV5-1	TRBJ2-7	CASSPATVSYEQYF	TGCGCCAGCAGCCCCGCGACAGTAAGTTACGAGCAGTACTTC
TRBD2	17	-	TRBV9	TRBJ2-1	CASSNNLASGGADEQFF	TGTGCCAGCAGCAACAACCTCGCTAGCGGGGGGGCCGATGAGCAGTTCTTC
-	12	few	TRBV30	TRBJ2-7	CAWTGSSYEQYF	TGTGCCTGGACGGGTAGCAGCTACGAGCAGTACTTC
-	15	-	TRBV27	TRBJ2-7	CASSLSAGNSYEQYF	TGTGCCAGCAGTTTATCGGCGGGGAACTCCTACGAGCAGTACTTC
-	15	-	TRBV7-9	TRBJ1-6	CASSLFISYNSPLHF	TGTGCCAGCAGCTTATTTATCTCCTATAATTCACCCCTCCACTTT
-	11	-	TRBV20-1	TRBJ1-1	CSTNERGEAFF	TGCAGCACTAATGAGAGGGGTGAAGCTTTCTTT
-	14	-	TRBV5-6	TRBJ2-5	CASSFGTTQETQYF	TGTGCCAGCAGCTTCGGGACGACCCAAGAGACCCAGTACTTC
-	15	few	TRBV6-5	TRBJ2-2	CACAAKGSNTGELFF	TGTGCCTGTGCCGCTAAGGGCAGTAACACCGGGGAGCTGTTTTTT
TRBD1	13	-	TRBV2	TRBJ1-4	CASRWDRGKKLFF	TGTGCCAGCAGATGGGACAGGGGTAAAAAACTGTTTTTT